What follows are 24 T cell receptor beta chains derived from one specimen sequenced in a study of beta chain features in type 1 diabetes. Investigators reverse transcribed all isolated RNA, so they sequenced expressed TCRB transcripts. Clones were read by immunoSEQ multiplex PCR, and TCRdb kept only the in-frame ones, dropping some. The sample shows 860,000 or so clones, 17% of them seen only once. The sequenced sample was naive CD4+ T cells from blood. The receptors come from a woman between 18 and 29 years old in good health.

The gene calls are TRBV5-4 and TRBJ2-1, with TRBD2 matching over 7 bases. Per germline, CDR1 SGHNT and CDR2 YYREEE (reference sequence). With 2 bases clipped from V and 4 bases from J, the junction kept 6 bases outside the gene matches. The CDR3 consists of 15 residues. CDR3 region: CASSFRGRAYNEQFF. DNA for the CDR3: TGTGCCAGCAGCTTCCGAGGGAGGGCTTACAATGAGCAGTTCTTC.

J is TRBJ2-1 and V is TRBV7-9; 13 nucleotides agree with TRBD2. Germline V gene lookup returns CDR1 SEHNR and CDR2 FQNEAQ (reference sequence). CDR3 length: 16 residues. The J segment lost 0 bases and the V segment lost 7 bases, leaving 3 bases of the junction unmatched. CDR3 loop: CASILAGGPSYNEQFF. Here the CDR3 DNA reads TGTGCCAGCATACTAGCGGGAGGGCCCTCCTACAATGAGCAGTTCTTC.

This clone was observed once. The V call is TRBV19, the J call TRBJ2-5, with D maybe TRBD1 (7 bases). CDR3 length equals 13 residues. V lost 6 bases to trimming and J lost 2 bases, with 10 bases between them. Germline V CDR1 and CDR2: LNHDA, SQIVND (reference sequence). CDR3 protein: CASSQGGQETQYF. In DNA form, the CDR3 reads TGTGCCAGTAGCCAGGGGGGTCAAGAGACCCAGTACTTC.

V usage is TRBV5-4 and J usage is TRBJ2-7, with TRBD2 matching 12 bases. V shed 4 bases and J 6 bases; nucleotides not matched to a gene: 5. There are 14 residues in the CDR3. In germline, CDR1 is SGHNT, CDR2 YYREEE (reference sequence). The CDR3 spells CASSQLAGGREQYF. The CDR3 nucleotides read TGTGCCAGCAGCCAACTAGCGGGAGGTCGCGAGCAGTACTTC. The whole variable domain, filled in from reference TRBV5-4 and TRBJ2-7, reads ETGVTQSPTHLIKTRGQQVTLRCSSQSGHNTVSWYQQALGQGPQFIFQYYREEENGRGNFPPRFSGLQFPNYSSELNVNALELDDSALYLCASSQLAGGREQYFGPGTRLTVT.

The chain employs TRBV18 and TRBJ2-7; 10 nucleotides line up with TRBD1. With V trimmed by 4 bases and J by 5 bases, 8 bases remained unmatched. CDR3 length: 15 amino acids. The germline CDR1 and CDR2 sequences are KGHSH and LQKENI. CDR3 DNA: TGTGCCAGCTCACAGGGACAGGGGACATATGACGAGCAGTACTTC. Translating gives CASSQGQGTYDEQYF.

This chain connects TRBV7-9 to TRBJ2-5; D is perhaps TRBD2 (5 bases). The CDR3 runs 13 residues. Trimming cost V 5 bases and J 2 bases, with 9 bases left between them. Germline V gene lookup returns CDR1 SEHNR and CDR2 FQNEAQ (reference sequence). CDR3 nucleotides: TGTGCCAGCAGCCCCCGACTACAAGAGACCCAGTACTTC. Amino acids: CASSPRLQETQYF. The full variable domain, with the rest looked up from reference TRBV7-9 and TRBJ2-5, is DTGVSQNPRHKITKRGQNVTFRCDPISEHNRLYWYRQTLGQGPEFLTYFQNEAQLEKSRLLSDRFSAERPKGSFSTLEIQRTEQGDSAMYLCASSPRLQETQYFGPGTRLLVL.

V usage is TRBV6-5 and J usage is TRBJ2-1; D unclear. The CDR3 consists of 15 residues. V was cut by 0 bases and J by 4 bases, with 10 bases left in between. Germline lookup yields CDR1 MNHEY and CDR2 SVGAGI. CDR3: CASSYSTPTYNEQFF. The CDR3 region has the DNA TGTGCCAGCAGTTACTCGACGCCTACTTACAATGAGCAGTTCTTC.

This clone turned up a few times. J is TRBJ1-1 and V is TRBV2; TRBD1 matches at 9 bases. The J segment lost 1 base and the V segment lost 7 bases, leaving 13 bases of the junction unmatched. Per the germline V gene, CDR1 is SNHLY and CDR2 is FYNNEI. The CDR3 has 17 amino acids. This CDR3 is CASTKQGALRTNTEAFF. CDR3 nucleotide sequence: TGTGCCAGCACTAAACAGGGGGCGCTTCGGACGAACACTGAAGCTTTCTTT.

This clone was counted between two and nine times. The rearrangement uses TRBV10-3 and TRBJ2-7; TRBD2 matches 8 bases. V was clipped by 3 bases and J by 7 bases; unmatched bases: 11. CDR1 is ENHRY, CDR2 SYGVKD, per germline. The CDR3 runs 15 residues. The CDR3 spells CAISEPSGSWREQYF. DNA for the CDR3: TGTGCCATCAGTGAACCTAGCGGGTCATGGAGGGAGCAGTACTTC.

This clone was detected only a few times. The rearrangement joins TRBV7-8 to TRBJ2-3; TRBD1 aligns across 7 bases. Germline trimming cut 2 bases from V and 5 bases from J; bases unmatched to any gene: 7. Germline V gives CDR1 SGHVS, CDR2 FQNEAQ. This CDR3 has 15 amino acids. The CDR3 nucleotides are TGTGCCAGCAGCTTAAGTGACAGGGTGCGAGATACGCAGTATTTT. Translation gives CASSLSDRVRDTQYF.

This chain joins TRBV21-1 and TRBJ2-1; the table's D gene call, TRBD2, was not cross checked with the DNA. TRBV21-1 is a known pseudogene. The CDR3 length is 19 residues. DNA of the CDR3: TGTGCCAGCAGCAAAGTAACCCCCATACTCGCGGGAGGGTTAAATGAGCAGTTCTTC. Translation: CASSKVTPILAGGLNEQFF.

The chain carries TRBV15 and TRBJ1-5, with D unclear. Germline V gene data show CDR1 as LNHNV and CDR2 as YYDKDF (reference sequence). The CDR3 has 16 amino acids. Trimming removed 4 bases from V and 2 bases from J, with 15 bases in between. This CDR3 reads CATSTGSTIGNQPQHF. CDR3 DNA sequence: TGTGCCACCAGCACGGGATCGACGATCGGCAATCAGCCCCAGCATTTT.

This chain links TRBV7-2 with TRBJ2-4; possibly TRBD2 for D (6 bases). The CDR3 contains 17 residues. Trimming took off 5 bases at V and 2 bases at J, with 19 bases between the two ends. CDR1 is SGHTA and CDR2 is FQGNSA in the germline V gene. CDR3 sequence (DNA): TGTGCCAGCAGCCGGGACTTAGCCGCGGGGTCCAAAAACATTCAGTACTTC. This translates into CASSRDLAAGSKNIQYF. The variable domain in full, completed from reference TRBV7-2 and TRBJ2-4, reads GAGVSQSPSNKVTEKGKDVELRCDPISGHTALYWYRQSLGQGLEFLIYFQGNSAPDKSGLPSDRFSAERTGGSVSTLTIQRTQQEDSAVYLCASSRDLAAGSKNIQYFGAGTRLSVL.

The chain is built from TRBV7-7 and TRBJ2-3; a weak D match, TRBD2 (7 bases). Germline CDR1 SSHAT, CDR2 FNYEAQ (reference sequence). V shed 4 bases and J shed 3 bases, with 11 bases lying between them. The CDR3 runs 14 residues. The CDR3 DNA follows: TGTGCCAGCAGCTGGGGGGGCTTTACAGATACGCAGTATTTT. Its protein product is CASSWGGFTDTQYF.

The chain is built from TRBV5-1 and TRBJ1-4, with D possibly matching TRBD1 (5 bases). Germline CDR1 SGHRS, CDR2 YFSETQ. V gave up 1 base and J gave up 5 bases, with 9 bases separating them. This CDR3 contains 14 residues. CDR3 bases: TGCGCCAGCAGCTTGCAGGGTTCAAATGAAAAACTGTTTTTT. Protein sequence: CASSLQGSNEKLFF.

In its sample, this clone was seen a few times. The same CDR3 arises from other DNA sequences in this sample as well. The chain has TRBV7-8 and TRBJ2-7; no reliable D call. The CDR3 is 11 amino acids. Germline V gives CDR1 SGHVS, CDR2 FQNEAQ. The V end lost 2 bases, the J end lost 3 bases, and 2 bases lay between the germline ends. For the CDR3, the DNA is TGTGCCAGCAGCTTATTCTACGAGCAGTACTTC. The encoded protein is CASSLFYEQYF.

This clone has more than one count but fewer than ten. This chain links TRBV9 with TRBJ1-2, with D uncertain. This CDR3 region has 16 residues. V was clipped by 0 bases and J by 5 bases, with 17 bases between them. The germline V gene has CDR1 SGDLS and CDR2 YYNGEE. The CDR3 here is CASSVALGGRLYGYTF. DNA of the CDR3: TGTGCCAGCAGCGTAGCCTTAGGCGGGAGGTTGTATGGCTACACCTTC.

In its sample, this clone was seen a few times. Within the sample, other DNA sequences also encode this same CDR3. The gene calls are TRBV28 and TRBJ2-5; the D gene is possibly TRBD1 (5 bases). Germline V gives CDR1 MDHEN, CDR2 SYDVKM. CDR3 length: 13 residues. V was shortened by 2 bases and J by 5 bases, with 9 bases between the two germline ends. CDR3 region: CASSLQGVETQYF. DNA of the CDR3: TGTGCCAGCAGTTTACAGGGTGTGGAGACCCAGTACTTC.

The chain employs TRBV5-4 and TRBJ2-3; a weak D match, TRBD2 (5 bases). V shed 5 bases and J shed 2 bases, with 12 bases lying between them. Looked up from germline, CDR1 is SGHNT and CDR2 is YYREEE (reference sequence). The CDR3 runs to 14 residues. CDR3 nucleotides: TGTGCCAGCAGTAGCGTCATGAACACAGATACGCAGTATTTT. It translates to CASSSVMNTDTQYF.

The chain couples TRBV6-1 to TRBJ1-1, with D possibly being TRBD1 (6 bases). The germline V gene has CDR1 MNHNS and CDR2 SASEGT. V was pared by 9 bases and J by 1 base, with 12 bases between. The CDR3 covers 13 residues. DNA for the CDR3: TGTGCCAGTTCATGGACAGCGAACACTGAAGCTTTCTTT. This encodes CASSWTANTEAFF.

The rearrangement joins TRBV7-9 to TRBJ2-1; TRBD1 or TRBD2 may be the D gene (6 bases each). Germline values: CDR1 SEHNR, CDR2 FQNEAQ (reference sequence). With 3 bases removed from V and 7 bases from J, the gap between germline ends came to 13 bases. The length of the CDR3 is 14 residues. CDR3 loop: CASSLGGKVNEQFF. CDR3 bases: TGTGCCAGCAGCTTGGGGGGCAAGGTGAATGAGCAGTTCTTC.

In this sample, this clone turned up a few times. Here the CDR3 DNA reads TGTGCCAGCAGTCCGTTCGGGGGGGCACCGCGGACTGAAGCTTTCTTT. It codes for CASSPFGGAPRTEAFF. The chain couples TRBV28 to TRBJ1-1; perhaps TRBD1 as D (6 bases). The germline gives CDR1 MDHEN, CDR2 SYDVKM. This CDR3 region has 16 residues. The V and J ends lost 5 bases and 5 bases respectively, with 21 bases between them.

The J gene is TRBJ1-1, the V gene TRBV4-3; 8 bases map to TRBD1. The CDR3 length is 15 residues. Germline V CDR1 and CDR2: LGHNA, YSLEER. V lost 4 bases to trimming and J lost 1 base; unmatched junction nucleotides: 5. The CDR3 loop reads CASSLRTGRNTEAFF. The CDR3 nucleotides are TGCGCCAGCAGCCTGAGGACAGGGCGGAACACTGAAGCTTTCTTT.

For this clone: At one end the junction does not follow the germline gene, possibly because of a read error. Distinct nucleotide sequences in the sample also encode this CDR3. The gene calls are TRBV6-5 and TRBJ1-1; D is possibly TRBD1 (5 bases). This CDR3 spans 13 amino acids. Germline V gives CDR1 MNHEY, CDR2 SVGAGI. CDR3 residues: CASSYRGRGEAFF. The CDR3 nucleotides are TGTGCCAGCAGTTACCGTGGGAGGGGTGAAGCCTTCTTT.